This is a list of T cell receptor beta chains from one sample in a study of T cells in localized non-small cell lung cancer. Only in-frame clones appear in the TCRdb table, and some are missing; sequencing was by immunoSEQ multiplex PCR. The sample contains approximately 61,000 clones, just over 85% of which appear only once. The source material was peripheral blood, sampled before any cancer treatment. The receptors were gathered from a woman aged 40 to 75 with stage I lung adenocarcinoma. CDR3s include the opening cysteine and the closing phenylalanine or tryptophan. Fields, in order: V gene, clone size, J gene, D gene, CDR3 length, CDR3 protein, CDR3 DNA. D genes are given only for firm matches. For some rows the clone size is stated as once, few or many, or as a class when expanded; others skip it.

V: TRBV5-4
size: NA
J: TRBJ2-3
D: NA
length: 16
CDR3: CASSPGLGGSTDTQYF
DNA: TGTGCCAGCAGTCCCGGACTAGGGGGAAGCACAGATACGCAGTATTTT

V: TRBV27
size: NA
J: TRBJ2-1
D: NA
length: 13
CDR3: CASSPLRTSMQFF
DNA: TGTGCCAGCAGTCCCCTCCGGACCTCGATGCAGTTCTTC

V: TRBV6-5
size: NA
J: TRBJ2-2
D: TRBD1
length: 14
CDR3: CASSQGATAGELFF
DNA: TGTGCCAGCAGTCAGGGGGCGACGGCCGGGGAGCTGTTTTTT

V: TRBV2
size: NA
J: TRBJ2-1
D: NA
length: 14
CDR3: CASRGTVGYNEQFF
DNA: TGTGCCAGCAGGGGGACGGTGGGGTACAATGAGCAGTTCTTC

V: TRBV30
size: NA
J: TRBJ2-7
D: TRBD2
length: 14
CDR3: CAWRERGGPYEQYF
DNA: TGTGCCTGGAGGGAGCGGGGGGGACCCTACGAGCAGTACTTC

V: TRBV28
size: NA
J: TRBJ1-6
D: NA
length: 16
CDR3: CASSYYPSSYNSPLHF
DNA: TGTGCCAGCAGTTATTACCCGAGCTCCTATAATTCACCCCTCCACTTT

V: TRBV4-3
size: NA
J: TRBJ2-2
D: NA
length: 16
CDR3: CASSQDPPGNTGELFF
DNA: TGCGCCAGCAGCCAAGATCCCCCAGGGAACACCGGGGAGCTGTTTTTT

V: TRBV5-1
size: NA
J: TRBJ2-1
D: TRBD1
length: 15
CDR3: CASSPPGQGIHEQFF
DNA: TGCGCCAGCAGCCCACCGGGACAGGGAATCCATGAGCAGTTCTTC

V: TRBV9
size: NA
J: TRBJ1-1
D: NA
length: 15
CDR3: CASSVVATGNTEAFF
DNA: TGTGCCAGCAGCGTAGTGGCCACAGGGAATACTGAAGCTTTCTTT

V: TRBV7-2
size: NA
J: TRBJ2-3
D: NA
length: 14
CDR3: CASSLVGRTDTQYF
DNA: TGTGCCAGCAGCTTAGTTGGCCGCACAGATACGCAGTATTTT

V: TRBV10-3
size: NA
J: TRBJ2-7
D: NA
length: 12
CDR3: CAISSDSYEQYF
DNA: TGTGCCATCAGTAGTGACAGCTACGAGCAGTACTTC

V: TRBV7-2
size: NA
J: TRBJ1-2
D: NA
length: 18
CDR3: CASSSGGVRGTTNYGYTF
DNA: TGTGCCAGCAGCTCCGGCGGGGTACGAGGAACCACTAACTATGGCTACACCTTC

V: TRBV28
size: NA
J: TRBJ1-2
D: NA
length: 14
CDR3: CASSPPGLPNGYTF
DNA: TGTGCCAGCAGCCCTCCGGGCCTCCCCAATGGCTACACCTTC

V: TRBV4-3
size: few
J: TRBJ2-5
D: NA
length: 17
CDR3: CASSQETTWPAKETQYF
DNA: TGCGCCAGCAGCCAAGAAACCACCTGGCCAGCTAAAGAGACCCAGTACTTC

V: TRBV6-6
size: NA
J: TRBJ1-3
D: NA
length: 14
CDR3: CASSYSGSGNTIYF
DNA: TGTGCCAGCAGTTACTCCGGGTCTGGAAACACCATATATTTT

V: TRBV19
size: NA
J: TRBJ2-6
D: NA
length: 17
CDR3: CASSISARSSGANVLTF
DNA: TGTGCCAGTAGTATCTCCGCCAGGAGCTCTGGGGCCAACGTCCTGACTTTC

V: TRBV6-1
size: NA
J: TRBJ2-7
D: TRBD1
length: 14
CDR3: CASSEALPTGGLGF
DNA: TGTGCCAGCAGTGAAGCGCTTCCGACAGGGGGTTTGGGTTTC

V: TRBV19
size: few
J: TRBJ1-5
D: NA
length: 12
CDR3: CASSNIGVLQHF
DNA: TGTGCCAGTAGTAATATAGGGGTTCTCCAGCATTTT

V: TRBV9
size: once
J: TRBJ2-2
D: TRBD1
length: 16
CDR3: CASSVAGSGGTGELFF
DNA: TGTGCCAGCAGCGTAGCAGGATCAGGGGGTACCGGGGAGCTGTTTTTT

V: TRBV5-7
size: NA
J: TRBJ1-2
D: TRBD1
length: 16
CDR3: CASSLVGQGASYGYTF
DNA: TGTGCCAGCAGCTTGGTAGGACAGGGGGCCTCCTATGGCTACACCTTC

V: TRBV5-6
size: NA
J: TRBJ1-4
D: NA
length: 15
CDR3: CASSSRTATNEKLFF
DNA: TGTGCCAGCAGCAGCCGGACGGCAACTAATGAAAAACTGTTTTTT

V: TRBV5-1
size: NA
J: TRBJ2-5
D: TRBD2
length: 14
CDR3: CASKGLAGQETQYF
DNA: TGCGCCAGCAAGGGACTAGCGGGCCAAGAGACCCAGTACTTC

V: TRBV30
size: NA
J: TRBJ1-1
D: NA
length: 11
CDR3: CAWTRGGEAFF
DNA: TGTGCCTGGACCCGGGGTGGTGAAGCTTTCTTT

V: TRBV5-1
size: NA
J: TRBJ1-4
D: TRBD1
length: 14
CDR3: CASSKGQLNEKLFF
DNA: TGCGCCAGCAGCAAGGGACAGCTTAATGAAAAACTGTTTTTT

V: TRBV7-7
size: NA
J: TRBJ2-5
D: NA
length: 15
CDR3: CASSLAPGAGETQYF
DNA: TGTGCCAGCAGCTTAGCCCCGGGGGCCGGGGAGACCCAGTACTTC

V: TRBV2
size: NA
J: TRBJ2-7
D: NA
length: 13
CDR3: CASSERGGYEQYF
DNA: TGTGCCAGCAGTGAACGGGGTGGGTACGAGCAGTACTTC

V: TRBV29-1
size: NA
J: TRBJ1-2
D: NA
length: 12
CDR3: CSGFRDMGGYTF
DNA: TGCAGCGGATTCCGGGACATGGGTGGCTACACCTTC

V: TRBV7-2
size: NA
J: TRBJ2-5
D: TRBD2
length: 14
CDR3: CASSRTSGEGTQYF
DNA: TGTGCCAGCAGCCGGACTAGCGGGGAGGGGACCCAGTACTTC

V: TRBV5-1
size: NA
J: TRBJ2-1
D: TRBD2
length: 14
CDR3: CASSFSGGENEQFF
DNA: TGCGCCAGCAGCTTCTCCGGGGGGGAAAATGAGCAGTTCTTC

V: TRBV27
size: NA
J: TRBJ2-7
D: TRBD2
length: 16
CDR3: CASSFLTSGVPYEQYF
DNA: TGTGCCAGCAGTTTCTTAACTAGCGGGGTTCCCTACGAGCAGTACTTC

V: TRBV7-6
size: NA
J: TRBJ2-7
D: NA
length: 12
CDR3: CASSAGSYEQYF
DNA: TGTGCCAGCAGCGCTGGCTCCTACGAGCAGTACTTC

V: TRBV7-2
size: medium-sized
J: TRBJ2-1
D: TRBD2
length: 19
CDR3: CASSSLGLAVMSSYNEQFF
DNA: TGTGCCAGCAGCTCCCTGGGACTAGCGGTTATGAGCTCCTACAATGAGCAGTTCTTC

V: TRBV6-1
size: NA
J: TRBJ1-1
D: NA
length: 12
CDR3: CASGRPNTEAFF
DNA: TGTGCCAGCGGGCGGCCGAACACTGAAGCTTTCTTT